Sequencing of this TCR beta chain was carried out in a study of kidney transplant recipient with SARS-CoV-2 infection. TCRdb used MiXCR to reprocess the reads, holding one entry per CDR3 protein. Of 200,000 to 300,000 distinct CDR3 sequences in the sample, under 30% were seen once. This clonotype was recorded many times. V shed 5 bases and J shed 4 bases, with 23 bases lying between them. Per the germline V gene, CDR1 is SSHAT and CDR2 is FNYEAQ (reference sequence). This CDR3 contains 17 residues. The J gene is TRBJ1-2, the V gene TRBV7-7; D gene uncertain. This receptor was identified in a young adult male patient who had COVID-19 and was a kidney transplant recipient. A share of the T cells may be of graft donor origin. The sample consisted of a blood sample, taken at baseline and on roughly day 110 from a kidney transplant recipient. Written as DNA, the CDR3 is TGTGCCAGCAGCGGGCGTCTTAAGTGCCGAAAGACCTATGGCTACACCTTC. As protein: CASSGRLKCRKTYGYTF.